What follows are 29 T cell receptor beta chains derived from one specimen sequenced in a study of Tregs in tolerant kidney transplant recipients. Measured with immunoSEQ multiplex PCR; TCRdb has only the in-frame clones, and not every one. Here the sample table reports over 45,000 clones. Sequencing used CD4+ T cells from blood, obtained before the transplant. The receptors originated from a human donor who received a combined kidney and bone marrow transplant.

The CDR3: CSVVVETQYF. Incomplete CDR3 DNA: TGCAGCGTTGTAGTAGAGACC. The chain has TRBV29-1 and TRBJ2-5, with D unresolved. The read ends 3 residues before the CDR3 terminus; that terminus is restored from the germline J gene. CDR1 and CDR2 (germline): SQVTM, ANQGSEA. The CDR3 has 10 amino acids. Trimming took off 4 bases at V and 4 bases at J, with 4 bases between the two ends.

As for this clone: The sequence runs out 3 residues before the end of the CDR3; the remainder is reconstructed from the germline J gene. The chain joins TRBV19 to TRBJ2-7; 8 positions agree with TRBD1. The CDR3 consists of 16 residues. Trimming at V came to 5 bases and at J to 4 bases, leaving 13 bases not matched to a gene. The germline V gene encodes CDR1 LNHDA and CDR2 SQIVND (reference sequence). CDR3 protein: CASSHIGTGGRYEQYF. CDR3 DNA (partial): TGTGCCAGTAGTCATATAGGCACAGGGGGACGGTACGAG.

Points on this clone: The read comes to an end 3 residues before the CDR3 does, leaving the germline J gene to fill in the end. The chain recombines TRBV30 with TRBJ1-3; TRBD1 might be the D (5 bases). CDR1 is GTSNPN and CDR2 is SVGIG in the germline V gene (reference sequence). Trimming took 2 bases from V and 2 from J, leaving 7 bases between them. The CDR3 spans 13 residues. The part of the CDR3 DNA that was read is TGTGCCTGGAGTTCAGGGACTGGAAACACC. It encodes CAWSSGTGNT. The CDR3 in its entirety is CAWSSGTGNTIYF.

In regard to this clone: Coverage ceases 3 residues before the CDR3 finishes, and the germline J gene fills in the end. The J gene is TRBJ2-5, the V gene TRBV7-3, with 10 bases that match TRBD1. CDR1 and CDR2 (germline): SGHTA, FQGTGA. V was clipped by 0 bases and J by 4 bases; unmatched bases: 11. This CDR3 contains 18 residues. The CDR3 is CASSLTTFGTGVGETQYF. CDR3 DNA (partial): TGTGCCAGCAGCTTAACTACTTTTGGGACAGGGGTCGGAGAGACC.

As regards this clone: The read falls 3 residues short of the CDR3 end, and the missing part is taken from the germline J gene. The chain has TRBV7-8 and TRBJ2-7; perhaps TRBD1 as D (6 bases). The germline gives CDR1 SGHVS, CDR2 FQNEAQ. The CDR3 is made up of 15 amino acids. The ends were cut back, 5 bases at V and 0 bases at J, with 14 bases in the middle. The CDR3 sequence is CASSRTGSPSYEQYF. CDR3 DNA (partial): TGTGCCAGCAGCCGAACAGGGTCCCCCTCCTACGAG.

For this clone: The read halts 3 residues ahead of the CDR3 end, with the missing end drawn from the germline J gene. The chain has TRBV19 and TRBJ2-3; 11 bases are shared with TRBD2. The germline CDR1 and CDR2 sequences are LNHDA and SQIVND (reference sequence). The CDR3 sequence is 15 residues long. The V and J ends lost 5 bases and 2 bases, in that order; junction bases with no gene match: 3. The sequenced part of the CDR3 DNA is TGTGCCAGTAGTGAACTAGCGGGGGTCACAGATACG. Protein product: CASSELAGVTDT. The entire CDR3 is CASSELAGVTDTQYF.

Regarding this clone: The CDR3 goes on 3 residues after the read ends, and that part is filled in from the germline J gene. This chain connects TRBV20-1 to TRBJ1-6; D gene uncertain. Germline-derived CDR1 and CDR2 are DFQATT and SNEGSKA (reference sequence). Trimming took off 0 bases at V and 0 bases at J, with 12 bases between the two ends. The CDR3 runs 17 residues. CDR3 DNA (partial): TGCAGTGCTAGAGATCCGGGTTCCAGCTCCTATAATTCACCC. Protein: CSARDPGSSSYNSP. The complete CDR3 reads CSARDPGSSSYNSPLHF.

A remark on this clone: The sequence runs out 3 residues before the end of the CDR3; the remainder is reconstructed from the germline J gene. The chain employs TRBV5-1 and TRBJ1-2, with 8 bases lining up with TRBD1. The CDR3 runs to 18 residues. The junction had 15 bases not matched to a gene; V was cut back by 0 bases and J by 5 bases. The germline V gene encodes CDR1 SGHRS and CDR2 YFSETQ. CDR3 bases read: TGCGCCAGCAGCTTGGTAGGGACAGGCCTCCTCGTTGGATATGGC. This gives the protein CASSLVGTGLLVGYG. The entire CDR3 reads CASSLVGTGLLVGYGYTF.

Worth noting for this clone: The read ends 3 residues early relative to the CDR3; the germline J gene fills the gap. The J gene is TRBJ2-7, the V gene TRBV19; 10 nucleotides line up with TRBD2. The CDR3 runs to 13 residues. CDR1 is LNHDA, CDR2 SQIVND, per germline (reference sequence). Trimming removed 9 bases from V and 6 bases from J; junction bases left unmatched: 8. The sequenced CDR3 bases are TGTGCCAGCAGCGGGAGGGTTGTGGGCGAG. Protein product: CASSGRVVGE. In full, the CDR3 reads CASSGRVVGEQYF.

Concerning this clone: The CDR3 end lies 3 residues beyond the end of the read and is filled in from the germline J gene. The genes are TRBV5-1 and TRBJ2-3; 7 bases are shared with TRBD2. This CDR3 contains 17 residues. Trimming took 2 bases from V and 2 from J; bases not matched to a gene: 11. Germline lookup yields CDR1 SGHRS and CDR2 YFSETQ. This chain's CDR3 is CASSFVAGEPHTDTQYF. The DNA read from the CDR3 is TGCGCCAGCAGCTTTGTGGCGGGAGAACCCCACACAGATACG.

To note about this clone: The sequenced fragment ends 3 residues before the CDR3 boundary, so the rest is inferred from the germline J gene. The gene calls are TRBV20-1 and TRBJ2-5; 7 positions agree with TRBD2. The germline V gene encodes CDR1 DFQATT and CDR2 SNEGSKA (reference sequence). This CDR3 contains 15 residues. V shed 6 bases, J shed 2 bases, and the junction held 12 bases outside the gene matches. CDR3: CSAHKGTSAQETQYF. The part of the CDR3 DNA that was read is TGCAGTGCCCACAAGGGAACTAGCGCACAAGAGACC.

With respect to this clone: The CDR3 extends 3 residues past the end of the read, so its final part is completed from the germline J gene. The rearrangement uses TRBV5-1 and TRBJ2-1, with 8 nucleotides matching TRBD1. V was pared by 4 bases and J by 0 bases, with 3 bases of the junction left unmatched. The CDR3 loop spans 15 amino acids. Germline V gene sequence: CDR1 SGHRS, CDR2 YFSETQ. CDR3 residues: CASSNGQGSYNEQFF. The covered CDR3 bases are TGCGCCAGCAGCAACGGACAGGGCTCCTACAATGAG.

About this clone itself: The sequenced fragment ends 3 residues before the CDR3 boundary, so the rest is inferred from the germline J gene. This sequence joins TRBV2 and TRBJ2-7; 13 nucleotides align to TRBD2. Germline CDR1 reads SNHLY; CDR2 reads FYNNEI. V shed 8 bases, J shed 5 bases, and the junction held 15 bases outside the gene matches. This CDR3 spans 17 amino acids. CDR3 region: CASGRDRTSGRSHEQYF. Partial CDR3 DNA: TGTGCCAGCGGCCGGGACAGGACTAGCGGGAGATCCCACGAG.

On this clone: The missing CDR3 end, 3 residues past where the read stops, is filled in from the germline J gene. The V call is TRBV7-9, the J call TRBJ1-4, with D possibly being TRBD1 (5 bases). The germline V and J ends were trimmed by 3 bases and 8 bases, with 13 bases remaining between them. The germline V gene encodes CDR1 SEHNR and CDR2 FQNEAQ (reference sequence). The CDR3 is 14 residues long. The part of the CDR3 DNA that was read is TGTGCCAGCAGCTTTGTAGGACAAGGCGAAAAA. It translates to CASSFVGQGEK. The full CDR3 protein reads CASSFVGQGEKLFF.

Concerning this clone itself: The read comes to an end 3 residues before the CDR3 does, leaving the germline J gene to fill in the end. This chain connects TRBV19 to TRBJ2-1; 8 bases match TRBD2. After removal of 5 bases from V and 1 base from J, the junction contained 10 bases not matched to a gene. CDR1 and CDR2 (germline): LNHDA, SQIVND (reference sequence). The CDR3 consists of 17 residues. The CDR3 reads CASSRNAGGRSYNEQFF. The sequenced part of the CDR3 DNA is TGTGCCAGTAGTCGTAATGCGGGAGGTCGTTCCTACAATGAG.

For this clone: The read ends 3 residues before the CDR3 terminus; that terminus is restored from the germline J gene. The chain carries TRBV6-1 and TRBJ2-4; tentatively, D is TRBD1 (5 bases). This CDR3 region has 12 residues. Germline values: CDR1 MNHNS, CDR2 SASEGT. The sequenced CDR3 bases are TGTGCCAGCAGTGACTTGACAGAATCT. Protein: CASSDLTES. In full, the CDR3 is CASSDLTESQYF.

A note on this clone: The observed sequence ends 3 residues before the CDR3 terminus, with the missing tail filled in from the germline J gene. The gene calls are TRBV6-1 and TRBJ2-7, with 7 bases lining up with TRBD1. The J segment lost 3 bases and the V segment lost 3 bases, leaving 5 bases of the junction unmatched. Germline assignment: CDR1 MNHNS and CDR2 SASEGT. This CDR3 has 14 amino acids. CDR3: CASSERTGFYEQYF. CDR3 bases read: TGTGCCAGCAGTGAGAGGACAGGATTCTACGAG.

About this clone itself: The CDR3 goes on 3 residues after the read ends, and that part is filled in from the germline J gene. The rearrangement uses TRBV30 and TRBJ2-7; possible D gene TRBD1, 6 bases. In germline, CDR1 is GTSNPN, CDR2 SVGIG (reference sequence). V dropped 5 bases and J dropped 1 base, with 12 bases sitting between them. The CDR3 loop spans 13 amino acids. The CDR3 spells CAWRLDSSYEQYF. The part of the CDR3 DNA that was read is TGTGCCTGGCGCCTGGACAGTTCCTACGAG.

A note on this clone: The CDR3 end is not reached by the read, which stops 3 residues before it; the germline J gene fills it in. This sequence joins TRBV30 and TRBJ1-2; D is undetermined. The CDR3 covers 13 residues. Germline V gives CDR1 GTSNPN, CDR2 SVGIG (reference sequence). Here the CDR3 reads CAWSASGRRVYTF. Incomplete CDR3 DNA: TGTGCCTGGAGTGCCTCAGGTAGAAGAGTC.

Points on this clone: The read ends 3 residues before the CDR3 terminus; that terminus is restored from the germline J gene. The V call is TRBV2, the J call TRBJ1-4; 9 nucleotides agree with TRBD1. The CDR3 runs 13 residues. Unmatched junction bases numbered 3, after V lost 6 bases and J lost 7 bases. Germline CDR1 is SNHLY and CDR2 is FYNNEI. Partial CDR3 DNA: TGTGCCAGCAGGACAGGGGGAGGTGAAAAA. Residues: CASRTGGGEK. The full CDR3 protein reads CASRTGGGEKLFF.

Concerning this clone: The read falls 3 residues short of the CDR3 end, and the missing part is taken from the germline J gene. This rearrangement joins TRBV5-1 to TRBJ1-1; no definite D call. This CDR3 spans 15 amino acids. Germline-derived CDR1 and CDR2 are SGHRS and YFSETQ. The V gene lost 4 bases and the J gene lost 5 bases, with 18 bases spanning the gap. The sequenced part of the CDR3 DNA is TGCGCCAGCAGCGGATCCGGGTCCATAGGTACTGAA. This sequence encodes CASSGSGSIGTE. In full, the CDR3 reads CASSGSGSIGTEAFF. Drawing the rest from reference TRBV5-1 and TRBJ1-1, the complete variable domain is KAGVTQTPRYLIKTRGQQVTLSCSPISGHRSVSWYQQTPGQGLQFLFEYFSETQRNKGNFPGRFSGRQFSNSRSEMNVSTLELGDSALYLCASSGSGSIGTEAFFGQGTRLTVV.

The covered CDR3 bases are TGCAGTGCTAGAGATCCAGGCACAGATACG. Protein: CSARDPGTDT. The entire CDR3 is CSARDPGTDTQYF. The V and J genes are TRBV20-1 and TRBJ2-3; D unclear. With the read ending 3 residues before the CDR3 end, the germline J gene is used to fill in that end. Germline loops: CDR1 DFQATT, CDR2 SNEGSKA (reference sequence). V was pared by 0 bases and J by 1 base, with 5 bases between. This CDR3 has 13 residues.

The CDR3 DNA, read in part, is TGCAGCGCCTGGACTAGCCACGATACG. This translates into CSAWTSHDT. The whole CDR3 protein reads CSAWTSHDTQYF. The chain recombines TRBV29-1 with TRBJ2-3; 8 nucleotides align to TRBD2. The read falls 3 residues short of the CDR3 end, and the missing part is taken from the germline J gene. CDR1 is SQVTM and CDR2 is ANQGSEA in the germline V gene. The CDR3 is made up of 12 amino acids. V trimming: 7 bases; J trimming: 6 bases; junction bases outside the gene matches: 6.

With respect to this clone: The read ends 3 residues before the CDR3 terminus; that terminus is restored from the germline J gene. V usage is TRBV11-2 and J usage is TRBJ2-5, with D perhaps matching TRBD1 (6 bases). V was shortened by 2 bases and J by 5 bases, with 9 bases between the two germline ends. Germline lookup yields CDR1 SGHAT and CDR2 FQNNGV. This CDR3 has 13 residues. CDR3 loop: CASSLQGMETQYF. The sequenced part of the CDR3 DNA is TGTGCCAGCAGCTTACAGGGGATGGAGACC.

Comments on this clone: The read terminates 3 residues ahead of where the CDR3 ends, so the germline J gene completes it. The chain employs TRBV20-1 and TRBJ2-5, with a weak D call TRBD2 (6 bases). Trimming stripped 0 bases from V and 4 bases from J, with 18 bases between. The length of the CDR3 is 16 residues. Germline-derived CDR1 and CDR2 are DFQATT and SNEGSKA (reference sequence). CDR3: CSAREWIGGRGETQYF. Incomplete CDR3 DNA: TGCAGTGCTAGAGAATGGATCGGGGGAAGAGGAGAGACC.

CDR3 DNA (partial): TGCGCCAGCAGCTTGGGCGGCAAATCTAACTATGGC. This sequence encodes CASSLGGKSNYG. From start to end, the CDR3 is CASSLGGKSNYGYTF. The chain couples TRBV5-1 to TRBJ1-2; no reliable D call. The missing CDR3 end, 3 residues past where the read stops, is filled in from the germline J gene. Looked up from germline, CDR1 is SGHRS and CDR2 is YFSETQ. Trimming pared 0 bases from V and 0 bases from J, leaving 9 bases between. The length of the CDR3 is 15 residues.

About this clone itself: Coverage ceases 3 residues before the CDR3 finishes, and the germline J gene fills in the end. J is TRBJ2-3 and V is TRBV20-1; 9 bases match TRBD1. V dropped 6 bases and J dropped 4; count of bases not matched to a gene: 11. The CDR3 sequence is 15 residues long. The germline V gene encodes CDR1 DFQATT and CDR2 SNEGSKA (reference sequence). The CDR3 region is CSAPGRTGAADTQYF. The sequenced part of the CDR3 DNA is TGCAGTGCCCCCGGACGGACAGGGGCAGCAGATACG.

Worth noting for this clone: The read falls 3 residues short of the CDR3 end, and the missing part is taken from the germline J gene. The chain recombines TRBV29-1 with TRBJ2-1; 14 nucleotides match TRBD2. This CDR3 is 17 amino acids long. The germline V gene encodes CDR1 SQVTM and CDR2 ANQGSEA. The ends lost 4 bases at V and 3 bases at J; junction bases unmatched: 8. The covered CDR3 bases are TGCAGCGTTGCCCCCGGGACTAGCGGGAGAAGCTACAATGAG. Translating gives CSVAPGTSGRSYNE. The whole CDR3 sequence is CSVAPGTSGRSYNEQFF.

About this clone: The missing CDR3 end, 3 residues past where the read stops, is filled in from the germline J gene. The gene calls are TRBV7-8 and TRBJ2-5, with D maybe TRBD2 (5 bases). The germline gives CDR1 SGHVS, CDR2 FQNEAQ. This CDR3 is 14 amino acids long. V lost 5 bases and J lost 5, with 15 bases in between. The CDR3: CASSPRGGWETQYF. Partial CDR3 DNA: TGTGCCAGCAGCCCCCGGGGTGGGTGGGAGACC.